One sample yielded the 5 T cell receptor beta chains listed below, sequenced in a study of response to subunit inactivated influenza vaccine. Via MiXCR, TCRdb re-called the RT-PCR reads, giving one row per CDR3 protein. There are about 620,000 distinct CDR3 sequences in the sample; about 11% occur only once, and approximately 11% lies in the top ten. The same data also went into a second study, on T cells expressing NK-cell markers. That report notes: Making the TCR beta cDNA relied on 5'RACE template switching with UMIs.

Sequenced material: PBMCs from blood, taken on the day of vaccination. The source is a man between 50 and 59 years old who received an inactivated influenza vaccine.

This clonotype was seen repeatedly, ten times or more. The CDR3: CASSTGQGNTGELFF. In nucleotides, the CDR3 is TGTGCCAGCAGCACGGGACAGGGGAACACCGGGGAGCTGTTTTTT. The chain is built from TRBV12-3 or TRBV12-4 and TRBJ2-2, with 9 bases that match TRBD1. The CDR3 covers 15 residues. The ends lost 6 bases at V and 1 base at J; junction bases unmatched: 3.

Many counts were recorded for this clonotype. The V gene is TRBV27, the J gene TRBJ2-3, with D possibly TRBD2 on 6 matching bases. The germline CDR1 and CDR2 sequences are MNHEY and SMNVEV (reference sequence). V lost 8 bases, J lost 2 bases, and 17 bases lay in between. This CDR3 is 15 amino acids long. DNA of the CDR3: TGTGCCAGCGCGGGGCCATCTCAAAACACAGATACGCAGTATTTT. Residues: CASAGPSQNTDTQYF.

The chain employs TRBV30 and TRBJ2-1; 8 positions match TRBD2. This CDR3 region has 16 residues. Trimming cost V 3 bases and J 2 bases; bases outside gene matches: 9. Germline CDR1 GTSNPN, CDR2 SVGIG (reference sequence). The CDR3 region has the DNA TGTGCCTGGAGCGCCGGGACTAGACCCCCCTACAATGAGCAGTTCTTC. This codes for CAWSAGTRPPYNEQFF.

The chain combines TRBV12-3 or TRBV12-4 with TRBJ2-1; 9 positions agree with TRBD2. With V trimmed by 5 bases and J by 4 bases, 9 bases remained unmatched. CDR3 length equals 16 residues. This CDR3 reads CASSPRGGGAYNEQFF. CDR3 coding DNA: TGTGCCAGCAGTCCCCGTGGCGGGGGGGCTTACAATGAGCAGTTCTTC.

The table lists this clonotype with a few counts. The chain combines TRBV12-3 or TRBV12-4 with TRBJ2-7; D perhaps matches TRBD1 (6 bases). V lost 5 bases to trimming and J lost 5 bases, with 13 bases between them. The CDR3 sequence is 13 residues long. The CDR3 bases are TGTGCCAGCAGTACAGGGAACCCTGACGAGCAGTACTTC. Protein sequence: CASSTGNPDEQYF.